Presented here are 20 T cell receptor beta chains from one specimen sequenced in a study of Ad26.COV2.S vaccination and SARS-CoV-2 variants. This sample's treatment: around 19 received Ad26.COV2.S at low or high dose, single or two shots; roughly 5 received placebo; per-sample allocation not given. Collection of the samples took place on day 63 after the first injection of vaccine or placebo. The table came from immunoSEQ multiplex PCR; TCRdb's copy has only in-frame clones and leaves some out. The sample records 350,000 to 400,000 clones, around nine tenths being singletons. The sample in question was peripheral blood, obtained in a trial of Ad26.COV2.S vaccine versus placebo. The receptors were sampled from a person between 18 and 60 years old who received the Ad26.COV2.S COVID-19 vaccine or a placebo.

This rearrangement joins TRBV12-3 or TRBV12-4 to TRBJ1-1; no clear D. CDR3 length: 13 amino acids. V dropped 9 bases and J dropped 4 bases, with 15 bases sitting between them. The CDR3 sequence: CASLSGDRTEAFF. For the CDR3, the DNA is TGTGCCAGTCTAAGTGGGGATCGCACTGAAGCTTTCTTT.

There are a few counts of this clone. The chain has TRBV11-2 and TRBJ2-7; no reliable D call. Germline CDR1 SGHAT, CDR2 FQNNGV. V dropped 1 base and J dropped 0 bases, with 10 bases sitting between them. The CDR3 covers 15 residues. The CDR3 protein is CASSLVGIDSYEQYF. CDR3 coding DNA: TGTGCCAGCAGCTTAGTGGGCATCGACTCCTACGAGCAGTACTTC.

This chain connects TRBV19 to TRBJ2-2; D might be TRBD1 (6 bases). The V end was cut by 4 bases, the J end by 4 bases, with 19 bases between. Looked up from germline, CDR1 is LNHDA and CDR2 is SQIVND (reference sequence). The CDR3 totals 17 residues. CDR3 region: CASSSVGQPGATGELFF. The CDR3 DNA reads as TGTGCCAGTAGTAGCGTCGGACAGCCCGGGGCCACCGGGGAGCTGTTTTTT.

The chain uses TRBV19 and TRBJ2-7; TRBD1 agrees at 9 bases. Per the germline V gene, CDR1 is LNHDA and CDR2 is SQIVND (reference sequence). The CDR3 has 14 amino acids. J lost 3 bases, V lost 3 bases, and 3 bases had no gene match. CDR3 nucleotides: TGTGCCAGTAGTATGGGGACAGGGCGCTACGAGCAGTACTTC. Residues: CASSMGTGRYEQYF.

This clone was observed a few times. V usage is TRBV5-4 and J usage is TRBJ1-2, with TRBD1 as a possible D gene (5 bases). Germline-derived CDR1 and CDR2 are SGHNT and YYREEE (reference sequence). V was cut by 6 bases and J by 7 bases, with 19 bases left in between. The CDR3 has 14 residues. The CDR3 nucleotides read TGTGCCAGCACCATTACCCGGGGGGGAGGTGGCTACACCTTC. This codes for CASTITRGGGGYTF.

V gene TRBV3-1 (or the pseudogene TRBV3-2) combines with J gene TRBJ1-1; D remains ambiguous. Germline assignment: CDR1 LGHDT and CDR2 YNNKEL (reference sequence). The CDR3 has 13 amino acids. V lost 1 base to trimming and J lost 4 bases, with 7 bases between them. DNA for the CDR3: TGTGCCAGCAGCCAAGGGGTGAGCACTGAAGCTTTCTTT. Its translation: CASSQGVSTEAFF.

The genes are TRBV10-3 and TRBJ2-7; D call uncertain. Per the germline V gene, CDR1 is ENHRY and CDR2 is SYGVKD. V dropped 3 bases and J dropped 3 bases, with 9 bases sitting between them. The CDR3 spans 13 residues. DNA for the CDR3: TGTGCCATCAGTGATTACCGCGACTACGAGCAGTACTTC. Translation gives CAISDYRDYEQYF.

The J gene is TRBJ1-3, the V gene TRBV5-4; D remains unclear. The germline V gene has CDR1 SGHNT and CDR2 YYREEE (reference sequence). V was clipped by 0 bases and J by 1 base, with 8 bases between them. CDR3 size: 15 residues. The CDR3 nucleotides read TGTGCCAGCAGCTTGGGATCAGGATCTGGAAACACCATATATTTT. Amino acid sequence: CASSLGSGSGNTIYF. Looking up the rest from reference TRBV5-4 and TRBJ1-3 gives the full variable domain: ETGVTQSPTHLIKTRGQQVTLRCSSQSGHNTVSWYQQALGQGPQFIFQYYREEENGRGNFPPRFSGLQFPNYSSELNVNALELDDSALYLCASSLGSGSGNTIYFGEGSWLTVV.

V is TRBV3-1 (or the pseudogene TRBV3-2) and J is TRBJ1-1; unclear D gene. Trimming took off 3 bases at V and 7 bases at J, with 6 bases between the two ends. Germline CDR1 is LGHDT and CDR2 is YNNKEL (reference sequence). The CDR3 spans 11 residues. The DNA of the CDR3 is TGTGCCAGCAGCCACAGTAATGAAGCTTTCTTT. Translating it yields CASSHSNEAFF.

The chain couples TRBV7-8 to TRBJ2-5; D gene ambiguous. In germline, CDR1 is SGHVS, CDR2 FQNEAQ. V lost 0 bases to trimming and J lost 5 bases, with 7 bases between them. The CDR3 covers 13 residues. The CDR3 DNA sequence: TGTGCCAGCAGCTTAGCCCGCGTGGAGACCCAGTACTTC. Its protein is CASSLARVETQYF.

Here the CDR3 DNA reads TGTGCCAGCAGCTTGGATCCTAGCGGGGGTTCGAGGGCCAACGTCCTGACTTTC. Its translation is CASSLDPSGGSRANVLTF. The genes are TRBV5-6 and TRBJ2-6, with TRBD2 identical over 10 bases. The V gene's germline CDR1 is SGHDT and CDR2 YYEEEE. CDR3 size: 18 residues. V lost 0 bases, J lost 5 bases, and 8 bases stayed unmatched.

A note on this clone: Relative to the germline gene, one junction end is altered; a read error may explain this. The rearrangement links TRBV10-3 to TRBJ1-2, with 9 bases lining up with TRBD1. The CDR3 loop spans 16 amino acids. From germline, CDR1 is ENHRY and CDR2 SYGVKD. The CDR3 coding sequence is TGTGCCAGCAGTTTAAATCGACAGGGGGTAAACTATGGCTACACCTTC. Protein product: CASSLNRQGVNYGYTF.

The V and J genes are TRBV2 and TRBJ1-2, with 7 positions matching TRBD1. V trimming: 4 bases; J trimming: 8 bases; junction bases outside the gene matches: 13. The germline gives CDR1 SNHLY, CDR2 FYNNEI. The CDR3 contains 15 residues. The CDR3 nucleotides are TGTGCCAGCAGTGGACGGGCGGAGGGGGCCCACGGCTACACCTTC. Translation: CASSGRAEGAHGYTF. Full variable domain (missing parts from reference TRBV2 and TRBJ1-2): EPEVTQTPSHQVTQMGQEVILRCVPISNHLYFYWYRQILGQKVEFLVSFYNNEISEKSEIFDDQFSVERPDGSNFTLKIRSTKLEDSAMYFCASSGRAEGAHGYTFGSGTRLTVV.

Only one count was recorded for this clone. The chain carries TRBV2 and TRBJ2-1; 7 nucleotides line up with TRBD2. CDR1 and CDR2 from the germline V gene are SNHLY and FYNNEI. J gave up 4 bases and V 11 bases, and 5 bases lay outside the gene matches. The CDR3 runs 12 residues. In nucleotides, the CDR3 is TGTGCCGGCACGGGGGGATACAATGAGCAGTTCTTC. Translating it yields CAGTGGYNEQFF.

This rearrangement joins TRBV5-4 to TRBJ2-7; 8 bases fit TRBD2. V shed 4 bases and J 3 bases; nucleotides not matched to a gene: 6. This CDR3 is built from 14 residues. Germline loops: CDR1 SGHNT, CDR2 YYREEE (reference sequence). Here the CDR3 DNA reads TGTGCCAGCAGCGTAGCGGGGACCGGCTACGAGCAGTACTTC. This translates into CASSVAGTGYEQYF.

The chain has TRBV10-1 and TRBJ2-1; D uncertain. Trimming took 2 bases from V and 5 from J, leaving 1 base between them. This CDR3 contains 11 residues. Germline V gene data show CDR1 as WNHNN and CDR2 as SYGVQD (reference sequence). The CDR3 DNA reads as TGCGCCAGCAGTGAGGACAATGAGCAGTTCTTC. It is translated as CASSEDNEQFF.

The rearrangement links TRBV5-1 to TRBJ2-1; perhaps TRBD2 as D (6 bases). The CDR3 spans 13 residues. Germline values: CDR1 SGHRS, CDR2 YFSETQ. Deletions cut 4 bases from V and 6 bases from J, with 11 bases between. CDR3 region: CASSTWDSNEQFF. The CDR3 DNA sequence: TGCGCCAGCAGCACGTGGGACTCCAATGAGCAGTTCTTC.

The chain uses TRBV11-2 and TRBJ2-3; maybe TRBD2 (5 bases). Germline lookup yields CDR1 SGHAT and CDR2 FQNNGV. The CDR3 is 16 amino acids. V was shortened by 5 bases and J by 1 base, with 16 bases between the two germline ends. CDR3 sequence reads: CASSPPAGRRTDTQYF. Here the CDR3 DNA reads TGTGCCAGCAGCCCTCCGGCGGGTCGGCGCACAGATACGCAGTATTTT.

The chain recombines TRBV18 with TRBJ2-7; maybe TRBD1 (5 bases). The CDR3 totals 13 residues. CDR1 KGHSH and CDR2 LQKENI come from the germline V gene. V was cut by 1 base and J by 3 bases, with 7 bases left in between. The CDR3 sequence: CASSPLQGYEQYF. The DNA of the CDR3 is TGTGCCAGCTCACCACTTCAGGGCTACGAGCAGTACTTC.

Concerning this clone itself: Distinct nucleotide sequences in the sample also encode this CDR3. The chain links TRBV5-1 to TRBJ1-2; D may be TRBD1 (6 bases). The germline V and J ends were trimmed by 4 bases and 2 bases, with 9 bases remaining between them. The germline V gene encodes CDR1 SGHRS and CDR2 YFSETQ. This CDR3 has 13 residues. The CDR3 loop is CASSPGQNYGYTF. The CDR3 bases are TGCGCCAGCAGCCCTGGACAGAACTATGGCTACACCTTC.